This T cell receptor beta chain was captured by sequencing in a study of blood T cell repertoires in COVID-19 (dated by TCRdb to about 2020). Broadly, across the study: Collaborator samples came from the United States, Italy and Spain and covered acute and convalescent phases of COVID-19. The samples were drawn from two sources: the first 160 participants of the ongoing ImmuneRACE study, and 1,254 subjects contributed by 6 global collaborators. A de-identified subject ID, COVID-19 status, age in years and sex were almost always included in the sample metadata. A freely available public database, intended as a resource for researchers studying the immune response to SARS-CoV-2, is where the repertoires were released. Deeply sampled blood TCRbeta repertoires from subjects exposed to, actively infected with, or recovered from COVID-19 were included in the dataset. Where HLA class I and class II types were available, the types were taken from metadata supplied by the sample provider, not from assay-based typing. The material from the prospective study consisted of cDNA or gDNA derived from T cells, B-cell-depleted T cells, or PBMCs.

Relative to germline, V is missing 4 bases and J is missing 0 bases, with 10 bases of the junction outside any gene match. Including the terminal cysteine and phenylalanine, the CDR3 comprises 18 residues. The only DNA kept is the CDR3, 54 bases in frame from the first base. CDR1 and CDR2 are drawn from the germline V gene: LGHNA, YNFKEQ. What the research found in general, with its limitations: The quantity of clinical and demographic metadata differed by source and by participant and was supplied without curation.

TCRbeta CDR3 regions were amplified from genomic DNA using the immunoSEQ Assay, a bias-controlled multiplex PCR. In the authors' own workflow: The number of nucleated cells in each sample was estimated by amplification of reference gene primers within the assay. To quantify the absolute abundance of each unique TCRbeta CDR3 rearrangement, sequence reads were collapsed and filtered. For each sample, productive Simpson clonality was calculated as the square root of Simpson's diversity index across productive rearrangements. TCRdb provides this immuneACCESS table in a form limited to in-frame rearrangements. Some clones are lacking; in checked studies, under half of them reflect an unresolved V gene, and why the rest are absent is not known. V and J calls and clone size are copied from that table; D and trimming were computed from the DNA. The sample table contains hundreds of thousands of clones; only one count was recorded for about nine tenths of them. In total, the top ten clones hold 1.5% to 2% of the sample.

Regarding this clone: No antigen is known for it. No base quality values were provided; no much bigger clone lies one nucleotide off.

A second Seattle source provided samples from volunteer blood donors who had recovered from COVID-19. Whole blood was collected in K2EDTA tubes by collaborating institutions according to the institutions' own protocols. For TCRbeta analysis, collaborators shipped samples in one of three forms: frozen whole blood, isolated PBMCs, or DNA extracted from either of those sample types. This receptor was identified in a woman aged 55-69 years who had recovered from COVID-19. Sequenced material: peripheral blood. The chain joins TRBV4-2 to TRBJ1-3, with 9 middle bases fitting TRBD1. The bases read TGTGCCAGCAGCCCCTCGGGACAGGGTAACCCCTCTGGAAACACCATATATTTT. This is translated as CASSPSGQGNPSGNTIYF.